This T cell receptor (beta chain) comes out of a study of shared clonotypes between healthy human individuals. As for this clone: Its cognate antigen is unknown.

Sequencing was performed with immunoSEQ multiplex PCR; in TCRdb, only in-frame clones are kept and a portion is missing. The sample holds 550,000 to 650,000 clones, around 96% seen once. Study results and limitations: Of the naive CD4 clonotypes, roughly 5% were shared across a few donors. Sampling involved blood alone; tissue repertoires likely differ.

CD45RO negativity and positive selection for CCR7 defined naive CD8 cells, a population that excluded terminally differentiated effector memory CD45RA+ cells. This TCR came from a woman in her 30s in good health. The source material was naive CD8+ T cells sorted from blood.

The CDR3 DNA reads as TGTGCCAGCAGTATGACCGGGACAGCGTACGAGCAGTACTTC. Translated: CASSMTGTAYEQYF. The chain carries TRBV28 and TRBJ2-7; 7 bases map to TRBD1. This CDR3 spans 14 amino acids. Trimming at V came to 5 bases and at J to 4 bases, leaving 8 bases not matched to a gene. Germline-derived CDR1 and CDR2 are MDHEN and SYDVKM. Full variable domain (rest looked up from reference TRBV28 and TRBJ2-7): DVKVTQSSRYLVKRTGEKVFLECVQDMDHENMFWYRQDPGLGLRLIYFSYDVKMKEKGDIPEGYSVSREKKERFSLILESASTNQTSMYLCASSMTGTAYEQYFGPGTRLTVT.